The next 8 T cell receptor beta chains were all read from a single sample in a study of molecular identifiers for immune sequencing clone quantification. TCRdb re-called the PCR reads through MiXCR, storing one row per CDR3 protein. The sample contains 70,000 to 90,000 distinct CDR3 sequences, around 23% of which appear only once. Sequenced sample: naive CD8+ T cells from blood, with Jurkat cell RNA spiked in. Subset here: FACS-sorted CD8+CD4-CCR7+CD45RA+ naive T cells. The receptor set was obtained from a human donor in good health. Some libraries in this study had Jurkat cell RNA spiked in.

This clonotype came up a few times. The rearrangement joins TRBV2 to TRBJ2-7, with D hard to call. V dropped 3 bases and J dropped 0 bases, with 12 bases sitting between them. Looked up from germline, CDR1 is SNHLY and CDR2 is FYNNEI. The CDR3 is made up of 15 amino acids. The CDR3 loop is CASSDLRPSSYEQYF. CDR3 nucleotide sequence: TGTGCCAGCAGTGATTTGCGGCCCAGCTCCTACGAGCAGTACTTC.

This clonotype was counted ten times or more. The V gene is TRBV6-5, the J gene TRBJ1-1; D possibly corresponds to TRBD1 (5 bases). This CDR3 region has 15 residues. Germline CDR1 is MNHEY and CDR2 is SVGAGI. The V end was cut by 8 bases, the J end by 4 bases, with 20 bases between. The DNA of the CDR3 is TGTGCCAGCGTTGGTGCCAGGGATAGTGGCACTGAAGCTTTCTTT. It translates to CASVGARDSGTEAFF.

Worth noting for this clonotype: The junction differs from germline at one of its ends, possibly a read error. CDR3 DNA sequence: TGTGCCAGTAGTCCATCCACAGGGGGCGCCGGCACCGGGGAGCTGCTTTTT. Protein product: CASSPSTGGAGTGELLF. J is TRBJ2-2 and V is TRBV19; 9 bases fit TRBD1. The CDR3 length is 17 residues. The germline gives CDR1 LNHDA, CDR2 SQIVND (reference sequence).

This clonotype was seen repeatedly, ten times or more. The chain couples TRBV5-1 to TRBJ1-1; D might be TRBD1 (5 bases). The CDR3 totals 13 residues. V was shortened by 0 bases and J by 8 bases, with 11 bases between the two germline ends. In germline, CDR1 is SGHRS, CDR2 YFSETQ. The DNA of the CDR3 is TGCGCCAGCAGCTTGGGGGGGGGTGGAGAAGCTTTCTTT. This translates into CASSLGGGGEAFF.

To note about this clonotype: This may be a read error, as it is one base from a much larger clone. CDR3 nucleotides: TGTGCCACCGAGACACTCAACGCAAACACCGGGGAGCTGTTTTTT. Translated, it gives CATETLNANTGELFF. This chain links TRBV6-6 with TRBJ2-2; no firm D call. This CDR3 is 15 amino acids long. Germline CDR1 MNHNY, CDR2 SVGAGI (reference sequence). V gave up 10 bases and J gave up 2 bases, with 17 bases separating them.

Here the CDR3 reads CASGLAATYGYTF. The CDR3 bases are TGTGCCAGCGGGCTCGCGGCTACCTATGGCTACACCTTC. J is TRBJ1-2 and V is TRBV6-5; no firm D call. Trimming removed 8 bases from V and 4 bases from J, with 14 bases in between. The CDR3 length is 13 residues. CDR1 is MNHEY and CDR2 is SVGAGI in the germline V gene.

Note on this clonotype: A clone one base away is much larger, so this may be a read error. V and J are TRBV19 and TRBJ1-6, with D possibly being TRBD1 (5 bases). Per germline, CDR1 LNHDA and CDR2 SQIVND (reference sequence). The CDR3 spans 15 residues. CDR3 sequence reads: CAGSMGQGEVSPLHF. The CDR3, as DNA: TGTGCCGGTAGTATGGGGCAGGGTGAGGTTTCACCCCTCCACTTT. The full variable domain, with the rest looked up from reference TRBV19 and TRBJ1-6, is DGGITQSPKYLFRKEGQNVTLSCEQNLNHDAMYWYRQDPGQGLRLIYYSQIVNDFQKGDIAEGYSVSREKKESFPLTVTSAQKNPTAFYLCAGSMGQGEVSPLHFGNGTRLTVT.

This clonotype was detected many times. The chain is built from TRBV5-6 and TRBJ2-3; D unresolved. Trimming stripped 0 bases from V and 5 bases from J, with 4 bases between. This CDR3 region has 12 residues. Germline CDR1 is SGHDT and CDR2 is YYEEEE. CDR3 protein: CASSLAGDTQYF. The DNA for the CDR3 is TGTGCCAGCAGCTTGGCTGGAGATACGCAGTATTTT.